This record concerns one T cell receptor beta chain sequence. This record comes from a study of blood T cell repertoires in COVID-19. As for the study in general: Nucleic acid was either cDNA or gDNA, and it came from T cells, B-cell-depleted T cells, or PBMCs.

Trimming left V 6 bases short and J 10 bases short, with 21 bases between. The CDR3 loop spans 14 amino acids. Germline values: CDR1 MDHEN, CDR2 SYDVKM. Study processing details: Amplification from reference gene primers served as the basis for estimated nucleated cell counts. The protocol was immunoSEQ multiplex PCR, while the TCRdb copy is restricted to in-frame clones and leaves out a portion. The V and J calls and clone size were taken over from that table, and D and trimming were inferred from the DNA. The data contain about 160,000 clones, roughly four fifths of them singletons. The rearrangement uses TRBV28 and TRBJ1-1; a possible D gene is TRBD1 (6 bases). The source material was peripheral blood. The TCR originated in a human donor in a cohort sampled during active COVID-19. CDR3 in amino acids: CASSKRTGKLRAFF. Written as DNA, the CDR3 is TGTGCCAGCAGCAAAAGAACAGGGAAACTTCGAGCTTTCTTT. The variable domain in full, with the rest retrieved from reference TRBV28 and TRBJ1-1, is DVKVTQSSRYLVKRTGEKVFLECVQDMDHENMFWYRQDPGLGLRLIYFSYDVKMKEKGDIPEGYSVSREKKERFSLILESASTNQTSMYLCASSKRTGKLRAFFGQGTRLTVV.